This is a list of T cell receptor beta chains from one sample in a study of blood T cell repertoires in COVID-19. Assay used: immunoSEQ multiplex PCR; TCRdb lists only in-frame clones, some missing. The table lists around 91,000 clones, 85% of them singletons. The sequenced material came from peripheral blood. The receptors were gathered from a man at least 80 years old with acute or convalescent COVID-19. Each CDR3 is given with its conserved first and last residue. A D gene is named only where the DNA matches it firmly. The size of a clone is reported for some rows only, either as once, few or many, or as a class for expanded clones.

abundance,j_gene,v_gene,d_gene,CDR3nt,CDR3aa
NA,TRBJ1-6,TRBV5-3,TRBD1,TGTGCCAGGAGCCCCGGGACAGGGGCCTGCAGGGGTAATTCACCCCTCCACTTT,CARSPGTGACRGNSPLHF
NA,TRBJ2-1,TRBV7-9,NA,TGTGCCAGCAGCTTAGACGTAACCGGGCAGTTCTTC,CASSLDVTGQFF
NA,TRBJ2-1,TRBV2,TRBD2,TGTGCCAGCAGTGAAGAACTAGCGGTGGGGAATGAGCAGTTCTTC,CASSEELAVGNEQFF
NA,TRBJ1-1,TRBV29-1,TRBD1,TGCAGCGTGAGGGGGACAGGGAACACTGAAGCTTTCTTT,CSVRGTGNTEAFF
NA,TRBJ2-2,TRBV18,TRBD1,TGTGCCAGCTCACCATCCGGGACAGGGGGCCCAAACACCGGGGAGCTGTTTTTT,CASSPSGTGGPNTGELFF
few,TRBJ2-7,TRBV6-5,TRBD2,TGTGCCAGCAGTTTCATAGCGGGAGCAACGTACTTC,CASSFIAGATYF
NA,TRBJ2-5,TRBV5-4,NA,TGTGCCAGCAGCCGGGGCGCTCCGGGAGAAGAGACCCAGTACTTC,CASSRGAPGEETQYF
NA,TRBJ2-7,TRBV28,NA,TGTGCCAGCAGTGGAGGGGCGGGGCCTGGCGAGCAGTACTTC,CASSGGAGPGEQYF
NA,TRBJ2-3,TRBV24-1,NA,TGTGCCACCAGTGATGACAGGATCCTCGGGGATACGCAGTATTTT,CATSDDRILGDTQYF
NA,TRBJ2-1,TRBV9,NA,TGTGCCAGCAGATCAAACAATGAGCAGTTCTTC,CASRSNNEQFF
NA,TRBJ2-2,TRBV18,TRBD1,TGTGCCAGCTCAACAAGGGGGACAGGGGCCAACACCGGGGAGCTGTTTTTT,CASSTRGTGANTGELFF
NA,TRBJ1-6,TRBV19,NA,TGTGCCAGTAGTAGCCAAGGGGTTTCACCCCTCCACTTT,CASSSQGVSPLHF
NA,TRBJ1-2,TRBV14,TRBD1,TGTGCCAGCAGCCAAGGCAGGGGGCCCTATGGCTACACCTTC,CASSQGRGPYGYTF
NA,TRBJ2-2,TRBV7-3,NA,TGTGCCAGCAGTCCCCCCGGGACAACCATCGGGGAGCTGTTTTTT,CASSPPGTTIGELFF
NA,TRBJ2-5,TRBV27,TRBD2,TGTGCCAGCAGCCCCCCCGGGGCGGGAGATAGTGGGCGCCGGACCCAGTACTTC,CASSPPGAGDSGRRTQYF
NA,TRBJ2-3,TRBV7-8,TRBD2,TGTGCCAGCAGCGGAAGGACTAGCGGGAGGGCAGATACGCAGTATTTT,CASSGRTSGRADTQYF
NA,TRBJ2-7,TRBV28,TRBD1,TGTGCCAGCAGTTCGGGGGGACAGGGCATCCACGAGCAGTACTTC,CASSSGGQGIHEQYF
NA,TRBJ1-5,TRBV24-1,TRBD1,TGTGCCACCAGTGACCGAGACAGGGGGGATCAGCCCCAGCATTTT,CATSDRDRGDQPQHF
few,TRBJ2-1,TRBV5-5,TRBD2,TGTGCCAGCAGCGCCTTGACCGGGACTAGCGGGGGGAATGAGCAGTTCTTC,CASSALTGTSGGNEQFF
NA,TRBJ1-1,TRBV4-2,TRBD1,TGTGCCAGCAGCCACGGGACAGGTTCCATTGGGGACACTGAAGCTTTCTTT,CASSHGTGSIGDTEAFF
NA,TRBJ2-5,TRBV6-2/TRBV6-3,NA,TGTGCCAGCAGTTACTTTGGGGGCATCCAAGAGACCCAGTACTTC,CASSYFGGIQETQYF
NA,TRBJ2-5,TRBV6-2/TRBV6-3,NA,TGTGCCAGCAGTTACCCCGCAACAGGGACGGAGACCCAGTACTTC,CASSYPATGTETQYF
NA,TRBJ2-7,TRBV27,NA,TGTGCCAGCAAGAGGGCCGGACAGTCTTACGAGCAGTACTTC,CASKRAGQSYEQYF
NA,TRBJ2-3,TRBV18,NA,TGTGCCAGCTCACCCCCATCCAGGGGCGATACGCAGTATTTT,CASSPPSRGDTQYF
few,TRBJ1-5,TRBV6-5,NA,TGTGCCAGCAGGGGGGCTGTTTATAGCAATCAGCCCCAGCATTTT,CASRGAVYSNQPQHF
NA,TRBJ1-2,TRBV7-9,NA,TGTGCCAGCACCCGACAGACTCAGTATGGCTACACCTTC,CASTRQTQYGYTF
few,TRBJ2-2,TRBV7-3,TRBD1,TGTGCCAGCAGCTCAAAAGGGACAGGGGTCACCGGGGAGCTGTTTTTT,CASSSKGTGVTGELFF
NA,TRBJ1-2,TRBV5-4,TRBD1,TGTGCCAGCAGCTTGATCTCAAGGGGGCAATTTGATGGCTACACCTTC,CASSLISRGQFDGYTF
NA,TRBJ2-3,TRBV6-5,TRBD1,TGTGCCAGCAGTAAACAGGGGACCACAGATACGCAGTATTTT,CASSKQGTTDTQYF
NA,TRBJ2-2,TRBV28,TRBD2,TGTGCCAGCAACCGGGGAGGGTTAGCGGGAGGACACACCGGGGAGCTGTTTTTT,CASNRGGLAGGHTGELFF
NA,TRBJ2-7,TRBV21-1,NA,TGTGCCAGCAGCAAATCCTCTGCGGTCGGCTCCTACGAGCAGTACTTC,CASSKSSAVGSYEQYF
few,TRBJ2-7,TRBV12-3/TRBV12-4,TRBD2,TGTGCCAGCAGTTTCTGGGAGGGCCACGAGCAGTACTTC,CASSFWEGHEQYF
NA,TRBJ1-1,TRBV21-1,NA,TGTGCCAGCAGACAGGACAGGGGGCGGGTCACTGAAGCTTTCTTT,CASRQDRGRVTEAFF
once,TRBJ2-4,TRBV29-1,TRBD2,TGCAGCCAGGGGCTAGCGGGAGTTATGAACATTCAGTACTTC,CSQGLAGVMNIQYF
NA,TRBJ1-5,TRBV7-9,TRBD1,TGTGCCAGCAGCTTAGTGAGACAGGGGGGCAATCAGCCCCAGCATTTT,CASSLVRQGGNQPQHF
NA,TRBJ1-3,TRBV10-3,NA,TGTGCCATCAGCGAGACAGCCGGGGGCTCTGGAAACACCATATATTTT,CAISETAGGSGNTIYF
once,TRBJ2-2,TRBV7-3,NA,TGTGCCAGCAGCACTCGGAGGGGCCGGAACGTGGACACCGGGGAGCTGTTTTTT,CASSTRRGRNVDTGELFF
NA,TRBJ2-3,TRBV5-1,TRBD1,TGCGCCAGCAGCGGGACAGGTCACCACACAGATACGCAGTATTTT,CASSGTGHHTDTQYF
NA,TRBJ2-7,TRBV3-1/TRBV3-2,TRBD2,TGTGCCAGCAGGCTTACCTTAGCGGGAGGTTCCTACGAGCAGTACTTC,CASRLTLAGGSYEQYF
NA,TRBJ2-7,TRBV7-9,NA,TGTGCCAGCAGCTTAGTTTCCGGGTTCGAGCAGTACTTC,CASSLVSGFEQYF
NA,TRBJ1-5,TRBV20-1,NA,TGCAGTGCTAGTCAGGGGTTGGGGAATCAGCCCCAGCATTTT,CSASQGLGNQPQHF
NA,TRBJ2-1,TRBV20-1,NA,TGCAGTGCTAGTGGAGACTTATCCTACAATGAGCAGTTCTTC,CSASGDLSYNEQFF
NA,TRBJ2-7,TRBV7-8,NA,TGTGCCAGCAGCTCTGCCAGGCCACGGTTCCACGAGCAGTACTTC,CASSSARPRFHEQYF
NA,TRBJ1-5,TRBV27,TRBD1,TGTGCCAGCAGTCAGGACAGGGGGCGAGAGCAGCCCCAGCATTTT,CASSQDRGREQPQHF
NA,TRBJ1-2,TRBV6-5,NA,TGTGCCAGCAGCCGCAGGGACTCTGGCTACACCTTC,CASSRRDSGYTF
NA,TRBJ1-5,TRBV28,NA,TGTGCCAGCAGTTTGGTAGGGGGTAGCAATCAGCCCCAGCATTTT,CASSLVGGSNQPQHF
NA,TRBJ2-7,TRBV7-8,NA,TGTGCCAGCAGCAAAGGGGACTCCTACGAGCAGTACTTC,CASSKGDSYEQYF
NA,TRBJ2-3,TRBV14,TRBD2,TGTGCCAGCAGCCAAGATCGGCTAGCGGGATCAGATACGCAGTATTTT,CASSQDRLAGSDTQYF
NA,TRBJ2-5,TRBV19,NA,TGTGCCAGTAGTGCGGGGGCTTCCTTCCTCGGGGAGACCCAGTACTTC,CASSAGASFLGETQYF
NA,TRBJ2-5,TRBV15,TRBD2,TGTGCCACCAGCAGAGAGGCGGGAGTAGAGACCCAGTACTTC,CATSREAGVETQYF
NA,TRBJ1-2,TRBV19,NA,TGTGCCAGTAGTATGGACAGAAACTATGGCTACACCTTC,CASSMDRNYGYTF